This T cell receptor beta chain came from a study of blood T cell repertoires in COVID-19. The overall study: The United States, Italy and Spain provided the acute and convalescent COVID-19 samples. T cells, B-cell-depleted T cells, or PBMCs provided the cDNA or gDNA that served as material.

Only in-frame clones appear in the TCRdb table, and some are missing; sequencing was by immunoSEQ multiplex PCR. The sample consists of some 300,000 clones, around 84% of them appearing once. The length of the CDR3 is 15 residues. The V gene's germline CDR1 is LNHDA and CDR2 SQIVND (reference sequence). V shed 6 bases and J 2 bases; nucleotides not matched to a gene: 6. This TCR was sampled from a man aged 65-85 years with acute or convalescent COVID-19. The sample taken for sequencing was peripheral blood. The rearrangement links TRBV19 to TRBJ2-2; 7 nucleotides align to TRBD2. CDR3 amino acids: CASSMGGLNTGELFF. For the CDR3, the DNA is TGTGCCAGTAGCATGGGAGGGTTAAACACCGGGGAGCTGTTTTTT. Supplemented by reference TRBV19 and TRBJ2-2, the full variable domain reads DGGITQSPKYLFRKEGQNVTLSCEQNLNHDAMYWYRQDPGQGLRLIYYSQIVNDFQKGDIAEGYSVSREKKESFPLTVTSAQKNPTAFYLCASSMGGLNTGELFFGEGSRLTVL.